Included here is one T cell receptor beta chain sequence, with context. Its recognized antigen is unknown. No much larger clonotype is one base removed from it; base qualities were not supplied. The germline V gene gives CDR1 as LGHNA and CDR2 as YSLEER. V lost 1 base and J lost 4 bases, and the count of bases not matched to a germline gene is 8. CDR3 length: 17 amino acids, cysteine to phenylalanine. Of the read, only the CDR3 DNA is kept; its 51 bases are in frame from base 1. The data stem from a study of blood T cell repertoires in COVID-19 (dated by TCRdb to about 2020). Study-wide context: The collaborator samples originated in the United States, Italy and Spain and spanned the acute and convalescent phases of COVID-19. The prospective study material was composed of cDNA or gDNA derived from T cells, B-cell-depleted T cells, or PBMCs. Subjects who had been exposed to COVID-19, were actively infected with it, or had recovered from it provided the deeply sampled blood TCRbeta repertoires that made up the dataset. A freely available public database, intended as a resource for researchers studying the immune response to SARS-CoV-2, is where the repertoires were released. Samples came from the ongoing ImmuneRACE study (first 160 participants) plus 1,254 subjects from 6 global collaborators. Sample metadata almost always included a de-identified subject ID, COVID-19 status, age in years and sex. HLA class I and class II types, where available, came from metadata supplied by the sample provider rather than from assay-based typing.

In the prospective study, participants were roughly 18 to 90 years old, resided in about two dozen geographic areas of the United States, and were enrolled through a virtual design. In the prospective study, participants were assigned to cohorts based on the clinical history participants reported in a screening survey and a study questionnaire. Recovered participants in ImmuneRACE Cohort 3 were defined by two consecutive negative NP/OP PCR tests, clearance by a healthcare professional, or resolution of symptoms. In the prospective study, mobile phlebotomists collected whole blood, serum and a nasopharyngeal or oropharyngeal swab from each participant. Prospective study participants could optionally give additional blood draws and questionnaires over an approximately two-month period. Before DNA extraction, blood samples from the prospective study were shipped at room temperature or frozen. The immunoSEQ Assay, a bias-controlled multiplex PCR, was used to amplify TCRbeta CDR3 regions from genomic DNA. The paper's data handling went like this. The number of nucleated cells in each sample was estimated from the amplification of reference gene primers within the assay. Sequence reads were collapsed and filtered to measure the absolute abundance of every unique TCRbeta CDR3 rearrangement. For each sample, productive Simpson clonality was calculated by taking the square root of Simpson's diversity index across productive rearrangements. The table was pulled from immuneACCESS by TCRdb, which kept in-frame rearrangements only. Such tables lose some clones; where checked, under half of the loss comes from unresolved V genes, and the rest has no known cause. V and J calls and clone size are as listed in that table; D and trimming were resolved from the DNA. The table for this sample lists nearly 250,000 clones; roughly 88% of them were counted only once. The leading ten clones occupy roughly 2% of the sample.

Findings and caveats that apply to the study as a whole: How much clinical and demographic metadata was included differed by source and by participant, and the metadata was provided uncurated.

The specimen sequenced was PBMCs or T cells enriched from blood (not recorded which). This TCR came from a woman in her forties or fifties who had recovered from COVID-19. The rearrangement joined TRBV4-3 to TRBJ2-1; 9 central bases correspond to TRBD2. The CDR3 protein: CASSQVTSSGGYNEQFF. The sequenced DNA is TGCGCCAGCAGCCAAGTAACCAGTAGCGGGGGTTACAATGAGCAGTTCTTC.